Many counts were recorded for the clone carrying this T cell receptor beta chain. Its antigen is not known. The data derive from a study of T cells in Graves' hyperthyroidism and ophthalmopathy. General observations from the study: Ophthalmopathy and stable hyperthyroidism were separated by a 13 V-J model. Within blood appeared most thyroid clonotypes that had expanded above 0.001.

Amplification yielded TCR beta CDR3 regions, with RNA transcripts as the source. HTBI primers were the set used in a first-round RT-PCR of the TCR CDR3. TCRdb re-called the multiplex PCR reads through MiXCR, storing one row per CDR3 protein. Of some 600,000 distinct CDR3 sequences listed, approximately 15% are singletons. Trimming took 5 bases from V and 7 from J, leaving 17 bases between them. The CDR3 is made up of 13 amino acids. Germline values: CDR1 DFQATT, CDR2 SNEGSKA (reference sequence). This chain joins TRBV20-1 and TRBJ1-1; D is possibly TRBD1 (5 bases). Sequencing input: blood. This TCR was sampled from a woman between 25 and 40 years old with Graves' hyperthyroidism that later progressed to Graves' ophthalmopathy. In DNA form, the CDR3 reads TGCAGTGCTGGGCCTCCCGCGGGGGTTGAAGCTTTCTTT. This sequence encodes CSAGPPAGVEAFF.